The T cell receptor (beta chain) described here comes from a study of blood T cell repertoires in COVID-19. The data were produced by immunoSEQ multiplex PCR, yet TCRdb's version contains in-frame clones alone and is incomplete. The sample has approximately 180,000 clones; roughly 85% are singletons. J lost 9 bases, V lost 5 bases, and 8 bases had no gene match. The CDR3 loop spans 15 amino acids. The germline gives CDR1 SGHTA, CDR2 FQGNSA. The TCR sequence derives from a man aged 55 to 70 with active or convalescent COVID-19. The V and J genes are TRBV7-2 and TRBJ2-5, with 14 bases matching TRBD2. Sequencing used peripheral blood. The CDR3 here is CASSPGLAGAVAQYF. DNA of the CDR3: TGTGCCAGCAGCCCGGGACTAGCGGGGGCTGTGGCCCAGTACTTC.